This note documents a single T cell receptor beta chain sequence. The target antigen is unknown. Vbeta (60) and Jbeta (13) primers were used in the PCR. Using immunoSEQ multiplex PCR, the repertoire was profiled, and TCRdb retains in-frame clones only, with some absent. The sample has around 170,000 clones; around 80% are singletons. In germline, CDR1 is SGHTA, CDR2 FQGNSA. J was trimmed by 3 bases and V by 1 base; bases with no gene match: 5. The length of the CDR3 is 15 residues. This specimen comes from a study of cytomegalovirus exposure and HLA in healthy donors. Study at large: An early data release held approximately 85 million unique TCRs from HLA-typed donors. Study conclusions and caveats: As a later analysis showed, a missense DCLRE1C variant was linked to trimming of TCR beta V- and J-genes.

The receptor was isolated from a woman aged 50 to 60 in good health and CMV-seronegative. This chain joins TRBV7-2 and TRBJ2-7; 8 bases line up with TRBD2. Input material: PBMCs. CDR3 nucleotides: TGTGCCAGCAGCTTAGTAGCGGGAAAGAGCTACGAGCAGTACTTC. Translated: CASSLVAGKSYEQYF.